This T cell receptor (beta chain) was retrieved from a study of response to subunit inactivated influenza vaccine. One entry per CDR3 protein, called by TCRdb with MiXCR from the RT-PCR reads. The sample includes 750,000 to 850,000 distinct CDR3 sequences, roughly 20% of them seen just once. Deletions cut 6 bases from V and 0 bases from J, with 15 bases between. This CDR3 comprises 16 residues. Germline V gives CDR1 SNHLY, CDR2 FYNNEI. The sequences come from PBMCs from blood, collected about 5 days after vaccination. This rearrangement joins TRBV2 to TRBJ2-4; D is perhaps TRBD1 (5 bases). The TCR was taken from a man aged 50-59 years who received an inactivated influenza vaccine. Here the CDR3 reads CASRQEDIIAKNIQYF. CDR3 DNA: TGTGCCAGCAGACAAGAGGACATAATAGCCAAAAACATTCAGTACTTC.